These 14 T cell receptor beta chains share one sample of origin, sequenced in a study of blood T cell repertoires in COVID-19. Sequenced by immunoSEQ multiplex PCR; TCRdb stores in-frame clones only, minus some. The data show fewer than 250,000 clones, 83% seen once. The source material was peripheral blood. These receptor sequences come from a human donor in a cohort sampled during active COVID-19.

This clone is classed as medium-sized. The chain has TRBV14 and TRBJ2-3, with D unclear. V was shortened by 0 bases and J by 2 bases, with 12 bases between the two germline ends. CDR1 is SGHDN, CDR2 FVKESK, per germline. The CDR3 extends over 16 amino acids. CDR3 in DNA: TGTGCCAGCAGCCAAGATTCCAGGTTTTACACAGATACGCAGTATTTT. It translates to CASSQDSRFYTDTQYF.

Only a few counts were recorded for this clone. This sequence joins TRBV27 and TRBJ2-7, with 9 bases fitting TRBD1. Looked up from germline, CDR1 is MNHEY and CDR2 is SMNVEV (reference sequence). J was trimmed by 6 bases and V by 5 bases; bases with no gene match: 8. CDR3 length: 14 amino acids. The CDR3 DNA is TGTGCCAGCAGTCCAAAGGGGACAGGGTTCGAGCAGTACTTC. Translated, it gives CASSPKGTGFEQYF.

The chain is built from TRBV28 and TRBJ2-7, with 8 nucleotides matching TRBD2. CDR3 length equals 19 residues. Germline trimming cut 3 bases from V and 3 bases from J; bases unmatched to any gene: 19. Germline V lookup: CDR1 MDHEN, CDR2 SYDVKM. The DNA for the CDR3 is TGTGCCAGCAGTTTCAGCGGGAGATGGGGAAGTGGGTCCTTCTACGAGCAGTACTTC. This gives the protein CASSFSGRWGSGSFYEQYF.

In nucleotides, the CDR3 is TGTGCCAGCAGTTTAGTAGGGTCAGGGCTTGAGACCCAGTACTTC. Amino acids: CASSLVGSGLETQYF. This chain joins TRBV27 and TRBJ2-5; a weak D match, TRBD1 (5 bases). Germline V gene sequence: CDR1 MNHEY, CDR2 SMNVEV (reference sequence). CDR3 length: 15 amino acids. Trimming removed 2 bases from V and 5 bases from J, with 15 bases in between.

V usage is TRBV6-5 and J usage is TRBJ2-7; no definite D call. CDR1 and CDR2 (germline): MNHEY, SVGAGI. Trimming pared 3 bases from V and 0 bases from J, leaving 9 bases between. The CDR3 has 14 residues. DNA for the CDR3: TGTGCCAGCAGTTATTTGGGCCCCTCCTACGAGCAGTACTTC. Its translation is CASSYLGPSYEQYF.

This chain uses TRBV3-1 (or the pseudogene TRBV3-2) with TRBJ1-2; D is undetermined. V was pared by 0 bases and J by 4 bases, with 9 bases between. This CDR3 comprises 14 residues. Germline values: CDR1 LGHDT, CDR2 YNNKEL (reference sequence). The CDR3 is CASSQDTGIYGYTF. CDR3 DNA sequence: TGTGCCAGCAGCCAAGATACGGGGATCTATGGCTACACCTTC.

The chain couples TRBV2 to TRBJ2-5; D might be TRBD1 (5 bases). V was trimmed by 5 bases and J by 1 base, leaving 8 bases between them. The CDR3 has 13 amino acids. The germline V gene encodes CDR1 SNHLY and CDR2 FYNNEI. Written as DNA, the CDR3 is TGTGCCAGCAGTACAGACAGCCAAGAGACCCAGTACTTC. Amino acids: CASSTDSQETQYF.

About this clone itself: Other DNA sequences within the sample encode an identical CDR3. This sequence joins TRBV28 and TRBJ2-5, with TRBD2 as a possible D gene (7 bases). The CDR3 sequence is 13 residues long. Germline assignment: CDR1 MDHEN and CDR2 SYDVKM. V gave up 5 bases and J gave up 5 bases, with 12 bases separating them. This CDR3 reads CASSTGGRETQYF. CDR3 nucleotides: TGTGCCAGCAGTACGGGGGGCAGGGAGACCCAGTACTTC.

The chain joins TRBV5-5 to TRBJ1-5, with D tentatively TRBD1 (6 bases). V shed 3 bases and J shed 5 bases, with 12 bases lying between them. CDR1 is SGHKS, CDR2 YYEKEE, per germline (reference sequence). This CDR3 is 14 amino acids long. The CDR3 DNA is TGTGCCAGCAGCTCAGGGGTTAGGGATCAGCCCCAGCATTTT. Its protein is CASSSGVRDQPQHF.

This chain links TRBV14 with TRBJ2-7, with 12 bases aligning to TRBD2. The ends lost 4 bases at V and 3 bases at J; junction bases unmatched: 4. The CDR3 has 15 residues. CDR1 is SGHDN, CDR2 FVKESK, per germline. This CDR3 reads CASSRPGLAGYEQYF. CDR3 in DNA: TGTGCCAGCAGCCGTCCGGGACTAGCGGGCTACGAGCAGTACTTC. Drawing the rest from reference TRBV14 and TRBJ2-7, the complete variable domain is EAGVTQFPSHSVIEKGQTVTLRCDPISGHDNLYWYRRVMGKEIKFLLHFVKESKQDESGMPNNRFLAERTGGTYSTLKVQPAELEDSGVYFCASSRPGLAGYEQYFGPGTRLTVT.

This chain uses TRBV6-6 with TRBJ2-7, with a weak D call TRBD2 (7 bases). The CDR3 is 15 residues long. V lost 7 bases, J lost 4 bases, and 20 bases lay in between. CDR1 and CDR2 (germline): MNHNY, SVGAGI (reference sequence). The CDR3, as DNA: TGTGCCAGCACCCTCAGGGGCGGGAGAACATACGAGCAGTACTTC. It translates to CASTLRGGRTYEQYF.

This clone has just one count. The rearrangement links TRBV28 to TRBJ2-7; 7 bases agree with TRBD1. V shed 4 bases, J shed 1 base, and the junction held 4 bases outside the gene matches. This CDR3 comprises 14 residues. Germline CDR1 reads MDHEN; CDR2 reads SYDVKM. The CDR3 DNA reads TGTGCCAGCAGTTCCCCGGACAGGTCCTACGAGCAGTACTTC. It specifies CASSSPDRSYEQYF.

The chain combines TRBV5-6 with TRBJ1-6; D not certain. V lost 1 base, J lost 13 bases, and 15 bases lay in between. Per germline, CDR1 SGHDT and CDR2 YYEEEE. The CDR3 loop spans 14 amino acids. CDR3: CASSLYTAVLPLHF. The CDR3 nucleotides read TGTGCCAGCAGCTTGTACACAGCCGTTTTGCCCCTCCACTTT.

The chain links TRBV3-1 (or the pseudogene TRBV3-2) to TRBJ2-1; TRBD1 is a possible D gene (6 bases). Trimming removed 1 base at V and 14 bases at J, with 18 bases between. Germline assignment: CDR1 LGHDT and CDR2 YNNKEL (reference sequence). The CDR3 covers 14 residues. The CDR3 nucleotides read TGTGCCAGCAGCCAAGGGACAGAGGGTATATGGGAGTTCTTC. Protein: CASSQGTEGIWEFF.